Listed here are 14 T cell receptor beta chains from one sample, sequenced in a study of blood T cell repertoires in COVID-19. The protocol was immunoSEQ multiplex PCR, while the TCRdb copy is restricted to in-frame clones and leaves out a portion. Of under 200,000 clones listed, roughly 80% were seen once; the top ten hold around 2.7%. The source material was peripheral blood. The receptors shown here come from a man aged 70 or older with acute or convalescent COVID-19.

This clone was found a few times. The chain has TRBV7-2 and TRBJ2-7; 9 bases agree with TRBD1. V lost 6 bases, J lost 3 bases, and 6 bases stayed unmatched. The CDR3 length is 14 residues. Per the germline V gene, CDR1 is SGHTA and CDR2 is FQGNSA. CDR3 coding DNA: TGTGCCAGCAGTTCCGGGACAGGGTACTACGAGCAGTACTTC. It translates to CASSSGTGYYEQYF.

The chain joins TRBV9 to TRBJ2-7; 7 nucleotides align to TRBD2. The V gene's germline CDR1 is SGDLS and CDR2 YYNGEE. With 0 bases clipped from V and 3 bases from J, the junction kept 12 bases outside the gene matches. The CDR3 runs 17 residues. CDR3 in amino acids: CASSVAGLADGFYEQYF. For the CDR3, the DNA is TGTGCCAGCAGCGTAGCCGGGCTAGCGGATGGGTTCTACGAGCAGTACTTC.

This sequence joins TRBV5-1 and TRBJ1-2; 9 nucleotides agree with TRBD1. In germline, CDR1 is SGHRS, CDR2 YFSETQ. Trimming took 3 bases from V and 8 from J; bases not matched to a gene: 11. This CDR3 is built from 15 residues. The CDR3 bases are TGCGCCAGCAGCTGGGACAGGGTTGGTTTCGAGGGCTACACCTTC. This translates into CASSWDRVGFEGYTF. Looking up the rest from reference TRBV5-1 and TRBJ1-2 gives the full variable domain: KAGVTQTPRYLIKTRGQQVTLSCSPISGHRSVSWYQQTPGQGLQFLFEYFSETQRNKGNFPGRFSGRQFSNSRSEMNVSTLELGDSALYLCASSWDRVGFEGYTFGSGTRLTVV.

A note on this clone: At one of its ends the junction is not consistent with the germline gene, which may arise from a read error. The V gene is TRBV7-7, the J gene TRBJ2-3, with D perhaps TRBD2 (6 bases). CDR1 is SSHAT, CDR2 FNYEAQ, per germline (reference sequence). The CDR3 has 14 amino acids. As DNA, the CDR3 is TGTGCTAGCAGCCCTAGCGATGGCACAGATACGCAGTATTTT. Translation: CASSPSDGTDTQYF.

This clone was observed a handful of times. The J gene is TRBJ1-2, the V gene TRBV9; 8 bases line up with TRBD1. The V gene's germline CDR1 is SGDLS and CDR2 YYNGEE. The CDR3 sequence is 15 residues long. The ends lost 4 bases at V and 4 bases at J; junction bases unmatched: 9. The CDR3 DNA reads TGTGCCAGCAGCCGGGGGCAGGGGGCTAGCTATGGCTACACCTTC. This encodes CASSRGQGASYGYTF.

The CDR3 is CASSGTGDSNQPQHF. CDR3 DNA sequence: TGCGCCAGCAGCGGGACAGGGGATAGCAATCAGCCCCAGCATTTT. The chain joins TRBV5-1 to TRBJ1-5; TRBD1 aligns across 10 bases. Germline V CDR1 and CDR2: SGHRS, YFSETQ. CDR3 size: 15 residues. J gave up 0 bases and V 4 bases, and 1 base lay outside the gene matches.

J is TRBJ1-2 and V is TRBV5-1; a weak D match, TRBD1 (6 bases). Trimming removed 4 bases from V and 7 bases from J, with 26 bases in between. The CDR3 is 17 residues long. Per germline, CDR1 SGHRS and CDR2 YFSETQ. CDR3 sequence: CASSHGMGAVSLGGYTF. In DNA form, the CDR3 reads TGCGCCAGCAGCCATGGGATGGGGGCAGTCTCGCTGGGTGGCTACACCTTC.

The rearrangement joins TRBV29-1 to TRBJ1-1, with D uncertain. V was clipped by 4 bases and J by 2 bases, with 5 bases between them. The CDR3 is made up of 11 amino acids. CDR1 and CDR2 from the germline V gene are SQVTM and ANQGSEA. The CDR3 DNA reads TGCAGCGTTGTGTCTAACACTGAAGCTTTCTTT. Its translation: CSVVSNTEAFF.

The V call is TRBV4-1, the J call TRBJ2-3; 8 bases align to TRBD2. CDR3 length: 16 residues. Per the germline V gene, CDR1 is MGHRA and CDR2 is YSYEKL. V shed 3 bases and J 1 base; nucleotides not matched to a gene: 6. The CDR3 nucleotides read TGCGCCAGCAGCCAGGAGCGGGGGCCGGGCACAGATACGCAGTATTTT. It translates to CASSQERGPGTDTQYF.

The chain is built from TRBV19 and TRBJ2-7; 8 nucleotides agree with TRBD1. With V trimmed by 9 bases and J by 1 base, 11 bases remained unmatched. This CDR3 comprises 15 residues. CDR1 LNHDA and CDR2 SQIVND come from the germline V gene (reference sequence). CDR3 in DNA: TGTGCCAGGTTACGAACAGGGGGTCTTTCCTACGAGCAGTACTTC. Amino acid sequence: CARLRTGGLSYEQYF.

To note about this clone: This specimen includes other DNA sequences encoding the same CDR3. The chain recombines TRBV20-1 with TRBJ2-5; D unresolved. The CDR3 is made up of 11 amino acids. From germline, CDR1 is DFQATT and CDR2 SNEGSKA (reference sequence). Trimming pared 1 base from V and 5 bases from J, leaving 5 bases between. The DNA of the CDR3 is TGCAGTGCTAGAGTGTCGGAGACCCAGTACTTC. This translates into CSARVSETQYF.

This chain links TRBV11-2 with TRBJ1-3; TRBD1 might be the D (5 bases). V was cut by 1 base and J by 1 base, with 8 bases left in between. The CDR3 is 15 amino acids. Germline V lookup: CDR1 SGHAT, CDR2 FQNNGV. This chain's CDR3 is CASSLARVSGNTIYF. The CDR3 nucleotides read TGTGCCAGCAGCTTAGCCAGGGTATCTGGAAACACCATATATTTT.

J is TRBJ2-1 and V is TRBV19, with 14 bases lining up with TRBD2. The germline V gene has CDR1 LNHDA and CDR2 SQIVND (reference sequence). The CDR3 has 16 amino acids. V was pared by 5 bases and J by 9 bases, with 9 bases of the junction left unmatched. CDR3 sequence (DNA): TGTGCCAGTAGTCAGAGACTAGCGGGAGGGCCAGGTGAGCAGTTCTTC. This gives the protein CASSQRLAGGPGEQFF.

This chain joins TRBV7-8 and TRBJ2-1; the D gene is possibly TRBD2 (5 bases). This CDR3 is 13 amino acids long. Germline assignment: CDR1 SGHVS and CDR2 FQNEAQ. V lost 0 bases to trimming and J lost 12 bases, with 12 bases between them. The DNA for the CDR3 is TGTGCCAGCAGCTTAGCGCACGGGGTCTGGCAGTTCTTC. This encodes CASSLAHGVWQFF.